The 21 T cell receptor beta chains listed next were all sequenced from one sample in a study of blood T cell repertoires in COVID-19. Profiling relied on immunoSEQ multiplex PCR, and the TCRdb table lists in-frame clones only, not all of them. The data show 300,000 or so clones, with over 85% seen just once and roughly 2.5% held by the top ten. Sequencing was carried out using PBMCs or T cells enriched from blood (not recorded which). Receptor source: a man in his 60s who had recovered from COVID-19.

The V call is TRBV6-1, the J call TRBJ1-5; a possible D gene is TRBD1 (6 bases). The V end was cut by 4 bases, the J end by 0 bases, with 16 bases between. Germline CDR1 reads MNHNS; CDR2 reads SASEGT. The CDR3 has 17 amino acids. As DNA, the CDR3 is TGTGCCAGCAGTGGTCAGGGGTCGGGGTATAGCAATCAGCCCCAGCATTTT. Its translation: CASSGQGSGYSNQPQHF.

J is TRBJ2-3 and V is TRBV7-3; TRBD2 matches 9 bases. V was clipped by 3 bases and J by 3 bases; unmatched bases: 13. The CDR3 is 18 residues long. Germline V gene sequence: CDR1 SGHTA, CDR2 FQGTGA. The CDR3 sequence: CASSLMGASGVGTDTQYF. For the CDR3, the DNA is TGTGCCAGCAGCTTGATGGGAGCTAGCGGGGTCGGAACAGATACGCAGTATTTT.

The V and J genes are TRBV3-1 (or the pseudogene TRBV3-2) and TRBJ1-3, with 8 bases aligning to TRBD1. The germline CDR1 and CDR2 sequences are LGHDT and YNNKEL (reference sequence). The CDR3 runs 15 residues. V shed 4 bases, J shed 0 bases, and the junction held 2 bases outside the gene matches. In DNA, the CDR3 is TGTGCCAGCAGCCCCAGGGGGCTCTCTGGAAACACCATATATTTT. Protein sequence: CASSPRGLSGNTIYF.

The gene calls are TRBV9 and TRBJ2-1; 8 bases are shared with TRBD1. CDR1 and CDR2 from the germline V gene are SGDLS and YYNGEE. This CDR3 comprises 15 residues. The V segment lost 0 bases and the J segment 9 bases; nucleotides outside the gene matches: 8. The CDR3 loop is CASSVEAGGFAEQFF. CDR3 bases: TGTGCCAGCAGCGTAGAGGCAGGGGGCTTCGCTGAGCAGTTCTTC. Looking up the rest from reference TRBV9 and TRBJ2-1 gives the full variable domain: DSGVTQTPKHLITATGQRVTLRCSPRSGDLSVYWYQQSLDQGLQFLIQYYNGEERAKGNILERFSAQQFPDLHSELNLSSLELGDSALYFCASSVEAGGFAEQFFGPGTRLTVL.

This clone was counted a single time. This chain connects TRBV10-2 to TRBJ2-7; TRBD2 aligns across 13 bases. This CDR3 has 15 amino acids. Trimming took 6 bases from V and 6 from J; bases not matched to a gene: 8. Germline V gene sequence: CDR1 WSHSY, CDR2 SAAADI. DNA of the CDR3: TGCGCCAGCAGCGTTGGACTAGCGGGAGTTGGCGAGCAGTACTTC. It codes for CASSVGLAGVGEQYF.

This rearrangement joins TRBV7-9 to TRBJ1-4, with 9 bases aligning to TRBD1. The CDR3 consists of 18 residues. Germline lookup yields CDR1 SEHNR and CDR2 FQNEAQ (reference sequence). The J segment lost 3 bases and the V segment lost 5 bases, leaving 13 bases of the junction unmatched. CDR3 region: CASSGSGQGRRANEKLFF. The CDR3 DNA follows: TGTGCCAGCAGCGGATCGGGACAGGGAAGACGGGCTAATGAAAAACTGTTTTTT.

This sequence joins TRBV30 and TRBJ2-6; 9 bases are a match to TRBD1. CDR1 and CDR2 from the germline V gene are GTSNPN and SVGIG (reference sequence). This CDR3 region has 18 residues. V gave up 4 bases and J gave up 2 bases; unmatched junction bases: 12. CDR3: CAWKGLGTGRTGANVLTF. The CDR3 bases are TGTGCCTGGAAAGGCTTGGGGACAGGGAGAACTGGGGCCAACGTCCTGACTTTC.

The chain's CDR3 is CASARSNTEAFF. The CDR3 region has the DNA TGTGCCAGCGCGCGGTCGAACACTGAAGCTTTCTTT. This chain joins TRBV6-5 and TRBJ1-1; no clear D gene. CDR1 MNHEY and CDR2 SVGAGI come from the germline V gene. Trimming removed 8 bases from V and 1 base from J, with 8 bases in between. The CDR3 is made up of 12 amino acids.

This chain links TRBV4-2 with TRBJ1-2, with a possible D match to TRBD1 (6 bases). The germline V gene has CDR1 LGHNA and CDR2 YNFKEQ. The CDR3 is 15 amino acids. Trimming stripped 1 base from V and 2 bases from J, with 11 bases between. The CDR3 here is CASSQVSQGNYGYTF. CDR3 DNA sequence: TGTGCCAGCAGCCAAGTGTCCCAGGGGAACTATGGCTACACCTTC.

The rearrangement joins TRBV29-1 to TRBJ1-2; D is undetermined. CDR1 is SQVTM, CDR2 ANQGSEA, per germline. The length of the CDR3 is 12 residues. Trimming cost V 1 base and J 7 bases, with 10 bases left between them. The CDR3 is CSVEGALFGYTF. The CDR3 coding sequence is TGCAGCGTTGAAGGGGCGCTCTTTGGCTACACCTTC. The full variable domain, completed using reference TRBV29-1 and TRBJ1-2, is SAVISQKPSRDICQRGTSLTIQCQVDSQVTMMFWYRQQPGQSLTLIATANQGSEATYESGFVIDKFPISRPNLTFSTLTVSNMSPEDSSIYLCSVEGALFGYTFGSGTRLTVV.

V is TRBV5-1 and J is TRBJ2-1; 11 positions agree with TRBD2. The CDR3 length is 12 residues. Trimming took 1 base from V and 12 from J; bases not matched to a gene: 0. CDR1 and CDR2 from the germline V gene are SGHRS and YFSETQ. The CDR3 is CASSLTSGRQFF. The DNA of the CDR3 is TGCGCCAGCAGCTTGACTAGCGGGAGGCAGTTCTTC.

This rearrangement joins TRBV9 to TRBJ1-1; D call uncertain. With 1 base removed from V and 3 bases from J, the gap between germline ends came to 13 bases. The CDR3 runs to 15 residues. The germline V gene has CDR1 SGDLS and CDR2 YYNGEE. CDR3 in amino acids: CASSVRPGRDTEAFF. The CDR3 DNA follows: TGTGCCAGCAGCGTACGTCCGGGGAGGGACACTGAAGCTTTCTTT.

The V and J genes are TRBV5-1 and TRBJ2-1; possibly TRBD1 for D (5 bases). V was pared by 2 bases and J by 5 bases, with 20 bases between. The CDR3 sequence is 17 residues long. The V gene's germline CDR1 is SGHRS and CDR2 YFSETQ. The CDR3 DNA is TGCGCCAGCAGCTTATACCGTAACCTTCCCAGGGACAATGAGCAGTTCTTC. Protein: CASSLYRNLPRDNEQFF.

The chain links TRBV5-6 to TRBJ1-1; D remains ambiguous. Deletions cut 4 bases from V and 5 bases from J, with 12 bases between. The length of the CDR3 is 13 residues. CDR1 is SGHDT and CDR2 is YYEEEE in the germline V gene. The CDR3 region has the DNA TGTGCCAGCAGCGTATATCCCCGTACTGAAGCTTTCTTT. It is translated as CASSVYPRTEAFF.

The V and J genes are TRBV3-1 (or the pseudogene TRBV3-2) and TRBJ1-1; D possibly corresponds to TRBD1 (6 bases). The germline V gene encodes CDR1 LGHDT and CDR2 YNNKEL (reference sequence). V lost 3 bases and J 0 bases, leaving 8 bases between the germline ends. The CDR3 consists of 14 residues. The CDR3 DNA reads TGTGCCAGCAGCCATAGGACAGTGAACACTGAAGCTTTCTTT. Protein product: CASSHRTVNTEAFF.

The chain has TRBV25-1 and TRBJ2-2, with D perhaps matching TRBD1 (6 bases). The CDR3 has 14 residues. V was cut by 6 bases and J by 5 bases, with 13 bases left in between. Germline CDR1 is MGHDK and CDR2 is SYGVNS. CDR3 loop: CASRGQTLTGELFF. For the CDR3, the DNA is TGTGCCAGCAGAGGACAGACCCTTACCGGGGAGCTGTTTTTT.

The V gene is TRBV5-1, the J gene TRBJ2-3, with 8 bases lining up with TRBD1. Germline-derived CDR1 and CDR2 are SGHRS and YFSETQ. J was trimmed by 2 bases and V by 0 bases; bases with no gene match: 5. CDR3 length: 16 residues. The CDR3 region has the DNA TGCGCCAGCAGCTTGGTCGGGACAGGACCCACAGATACGCAGTATTTT. It is translated as CASSLVGTGPTDTQYF.

The table lists this clone with a count of one. The V and J genes are TRBV5-6 and TRBJ1-1, with D possibly TRBD1 on 5 matching bases. This CDR3 spans 14 amino acids. Between the trimmed V and J ends, which lost 1 base and 2 bases, there was a span of 9 bases. In germline, CDR1 is SGHDT, CDR2 YYEEEE. CDR3 region: CASSLWGGNTEAFF. The CDR3 DNA is TGTGCCAGCAGCTTGTGGGGCGGTAACACTGAAGCTTTCTTT.

This clone was seen just once. The gene calls are TRBV5-5 and TRBJ1-2, with TRBD1 identical over 9 bases. This CDR3 is built from 13 residues. V shed 3 bases and J 3 bases; nucleotides not matched to a gene: 0. The germline V gene has CDR1 SGHKS and CDR2 YYEKEE (reference sequence). This CDR3 is CASSWDRDYGYTF. In nucleotides, the CDR3 is TGTGCCAGCAGCTGGGACAGGGACTATGGCTACACCTTC.

The chain carries TRBV6-6 and TRBJ1-1; tentatively, D is TRBD1 (5 bases). Germline CDR1 is MNHNY and CDR2 is SVGAGI (reference sequence). The CDR3 has 16 amino acids. V dropped 6 bases and J dropped 1 base, with 18 bases sitting between them. CDR3: CASRDLRRQGNTEAFF. The CDR3 DNA follows: TGTGCCAGCAGAGACTTGCGGCGGCAGGGGAACACTGAAGCTTTCTTT.

J is TRBJ1-6 and V is TRBV27, with 7 bases identical to TRBD1. This CDR3 is built from 12 residues. Unmatched junction bases numbered 1, after V lost 6 bases and J lost 8 bases. The V gene's germline CDR1 is MNHEY and CDR2 SMNVEV (reference sequence). The CDR3 reads CASRTGDSPLHF. As DNA, the CDR3 is TGTGCCAGCAGAACAGGGGATTCACCCCTCCACTTT.